Included here is one T cell receptor (beta chain) sequence, with context. The antigen is not known. This sample was taken from a study of T-cell memory formation after mild COVID-19. Whole-study findings and limits: The main location of contracting CD4+ clones was CM and EM, and that of contracting CD8+ clones was EMRA.

TCRdb analysed the 5' RACE reads with MiXCR anew, one entry per CDR3 protein. This repertoire shows roughly 510,000 distinct CDR3 sequences, approximately 15% found once; its top ten account for roughly 8.2%. This CDR3 is 16 amino acids long. The germline V gene encodes CDR1 SGHDT and CDR2 YYEEEE. J lost 7 bases, V lost 1 base, and 12 bases had no gene match. The sample comprised PBMCs or a T cell subset sorted from them (not recorded which). J is TRBJ2-7 and V is TRBV5-6, with 9 bases fitting TRBD2. This TCR was recovered from an adult woman who had mild COVID-19 (a few samples of this study predate the infection). Cell type and time point are not known. Here the CDR3 DNA reads TGTGCCAGCAGCTTGATTCCGGGACTAGCTTCACGGGAGCAGTACTTC. This gives the protein CASSLIPGLASREQYF.